The rows below give T cell receptor beta chains drawn from one sample of a study of cytomegalovirus exposure and HLA in healthy donors. Measured with immunoSEQ multiplex PCR; TCRdb has only the in-frame clones, and not every one. The sample carries about 140,000 clones, 75% to 85% recorded once. Material for sequencing was PBMCs. The receptor set was obtained from a woman aged 40-49 years in good health and CMV-seropositive. Each CDR3 is given with its conserved first and last residue. Each record gives: V gene, J gene, CDR3 protein.

TRBV7-2	TRBJ2-4	CASSFFGRAGENIQYF
TRBV29-1	TRBJ1-1	CSVGRGLNTEAFF
TRBV7-9	TRBJ1-2	CSSSRLGGGYTF
TRBV30	TRBJ1-1	CAWSVWGGTEAFF
TRBV19	TRBJ2-1	CASSQYGLGNEQFF
TRBV10-2	TRBJ2-6	CASFPGQGTAGANVLTF
TRBV2	TRBJ2-5	CASSDEVQETQYF
TRBV6-5	TRBJ2-7	CASSQPPGEQYF
TRBV11-2	TRBJ2-3	CASSQGGGPDTQYF
TRBV6-1	TRBJ1-1	CASEAGTNTEAFF
TRBV11-2	TRBJ2-1	CASSLDFGSYNEQFF
TRBV29-1	TRBJ1-1	CSVVRNTERGTEAFF
TRBV7-8	TRBJ1-2	CASSSGQRNGYTF
TRBV29-1	TRBJ2-7	CSVDDGTGGYEQYF
TRBV5-4	TRBJ2-1	CASTDARASYNEQFF
TRBV7-9	TRBJ2-3	CASRGGEDCLDTQYF
TRBV5-4	TRBJ1-2	CASSTLENTYGYTF
TRBV11-1	TRBJ2-1	CASSSVPPSGSYNEQFF
TRBV6-5	TRBJ2-6	CASSGGTAGANVLTF
TRBV7-7	TRBJ2-5	CASSLGLAGVGQETQYF
TRBV2	TRBJ2-7	CASSEALQRQYF
TRBV19	TRBJ1-1	CASSDTGGNTEAFF
TRBV11-3	TRBJ2-2	CASTPGPDRATTGELFF
TRBV14	TRBJ2-7	CASSHLKVGRSPYEQYF
TRBV2	TRBJ2-7	CASSERGRGFYEQYF
TRBV29-1	TRBJ1-2	CSVDRFNYGYTF
TRBV10-3	TRBJ2-5	CAISESSLAGGPGLETQYF
TRBV28	TRBJ2-7	CASSSPGTSGPSYEQYF
TRBV29-1	TRBJ2-7	CSVSGTSGGTYEQYF
TRBV6-6	TRBJ2-5	CASSPWTSGKETQYF
TRBV7-8	TRBJ1-1	CASSSLMTDEAFF
TRBV5-6	TRBJ1-4	CASSLYGLGEKLFF
TRBV15	TRBJ2-5	CATSPDSPRQGAETQYF
TRBV11-2	TRBJ2-1	CASSLGGAGGGYNEQFF
TRBV27	TRBJ2-7	CASSPKLLAGGIYEQYF
TRBV9	TRBJ1-2	CASSVSPGLGYGYTF
TRBV6-5	TRBJ2-7	CASSLGQGYEQYF
TRBV5-1	TRBJ2-1	CASSRLAPVGDEQFF
TRBV5-1	TRBJ2-3	CASSSFTDTQYF
TRBV7-9	NA	CASSQTANYEQYF
TRBV7-8	TRBJ2-6	CASSAQGAPGANVLTF
TRBV11-2	TRBJ2-1	CASGQVDNEQFF
TRBV6-5	TRBJ1-5	CASEDRASQPQHF
TRBV19	TRBJ1-4	CASGAWGPLEKLFF
TRBV29-1	TRBJ2-3	CSVPKGDTQYF
TRBV18	TRBJ2-1	CASSASGSSYNEQFF
TRBV10-1	TRBJ1-5	CARALTGGGQPQHF
TRBV2	TRBJ2-5	CASNQGEETQYF
TRBV4-1	TRBJ1-5	CASSHQQGAKEQPQHF
TRBV28	TRBJ2-2	CASSLFRELFF
TRBV9	TRBJ2-3	CASSNGLVVGDTQYF
TRBV6-5	TRBJ2-3	CASSEAVDTQYF
TRBV7-9	TRBJ2-7	CASSTPGQLYEQYF
TRBV5-4	TRBJ2-1	CASSLGGTGGREQFF
TRBV5-1	TRBJ2-5	CASSPGVRTGETQYF
TRBV27	TRBJ2-1	CASRWGQGSREQFF
TRBV27	TRBJ2-7	CASRSHTRDRTYEQYF
TRBV6-4	TRBJ2-5	CASSDRQGAEETQYF
TRBV7-2	TRBJ2-5	CASSTRGTGGRETQYF
TRBV6-5	TRBJ2-1	CASSYTGTGVNEQFF